This T cell receptor beta chain stems from a study of PD-1 blockade in classical Hodgkin lymphoma. Specified time point: newly diagnosed, previously untreated cHL patient sample. Some clones are missing from TCRdb's copy, which holds only in-frame ones; the method was immunoSEQ multiplex PCR. Here the sample spans about 21,000 clones, around 94% being singletons. The CDR3 has 15 amino acids. Germline lookup yields CDR1 MNHNS and CDR2 SASEGT. With 6 bases clipped from V and 4 bases from J, the junction kept 8 bases outside the gene matches. The specimen was peripheral blood mononuclear cells (PBMCs). The clonotype originates from a human donor with classical Hodgkin lymphoma. The chain couples TRBV6-1 to TRBJ2-7; 11 nucleotides agree with TRBD1. The CDR3, as DNA: TGTGCCAGCAGCGAACGGGACAGGGGGTGGTACGAGCAGTACTTC. Protein sequence: CASSERDRGWYEQYF.